What follows is one T cell receptor beta chain and its context. The data were taken from a study of CD8 T cells in Susac syndrome. Blood CD8+ and CD4+ T cells underwent high-throughput TCR beta sequencing. TEMRA cells were FACS-enriched, unlike CD8+ and CD4+ T cells, which were negatively isolated. RNA in amounts of about 0.5 to 1 ug was reverse transcribed with random hexamers. TCRdb fed the immunoSEQ multiplex PCR reads into MiXCR, producing one record per CDR3 protein. The data show about 300,000 distinct CDR3 sequences, with approximately 89% seen just once and more than 0.15% held by the top ten. The germline V and J ends were trimmed by 5 bases and 5 bases, with 21 bases remaining between them. Germline V gives CDR1 SNHLY, CDR2 FYNNEI. This CDR3 has 16 residues.

The clonotype was recovered from a human donor with multiple sclerosis. The genes are TRBV2 and TRBJ2-5, with D perhaps TRBD1 (5 bases). The sample taken for sequencing was CD8+ T cells from PBMCs. This CDR3 reads CASSKTFFGWGETQYF. CDR3 DNA: TGTGCCAGCAGTAAGACCTTTTTCGGGTGGGGCGAGACCCAGTACTTC.